The 21 T cell receptor beta chains below come from one sample, sequenced in a study of T cell responses to AZD1222 COVID-19 vaccine. Method: immunoSEQ multiplex PCR; TCRdb's copy keeps in-frame clones and lacks some. Of fewer than 200,000 clones in the sample, approximately 92% are singletons; the top ten hold about 3%. The sequencing here drew on peripheral blood, taken on day 0 of AZD1222 vaccination. The receptors were sampled from an adult in good health.

The gene calls are TRBV6-1 and TRBJ1-6; 7 nucleotides agree with TRBD1. The germline V gene has CDR1 MNHNS and CDR2 SASEGT. This CDR3 is 17 amino acids long. V lost 2 bases, J lost 9 bases, and 13 bases stayed unmatched. CDR3 in amino acids: CASSEWGDSGGSSPLHF. CDR3 DNA sequence: TGTGCCAGCAGTGAATGGGGGGACAGCGGAGGGAGTTCACCCCTCCACTTT.

This chain links TRBV27 with TRBJ2-2, with D perhaps being TRBD1 or TRBD2 (5 bases each). The CDR3 is 12 amino acids. Between the trimmed V and J ends, which lost 6 bases and 6 bases, there was a span of 8 bases. Germline V CDR1 and CDR2: MNHEY, SMNVEV (reference sequence). The DNA for the CDR3 is TGTGCCAGCAGACAGGAGGCCGGGGAGCTGTTTTTT. Translated: CASRQEAGELFF.

The V and J genes are TRBV24-1 and TRBJ2-2; no firm D call. CDR1 and CDR2 (germline): KGHDR, SFDVKD. The CDR3 consists of 14 residues. Trimming left V 4 bases short and J 1 base short, with 6 bases between. The CDR3 bases are TGTGCCACCAGTGACGCTTGGAACACCGGGGAGCTGTTTTTT. Translation gives CATSDAWNTGELFF.

V usage is TRBV14 and J usage is TRBJ1-2, with a tentative D call TRBD1 (6 bases). This CDR3 spans 13 amino acids. V lost 2 bases and J lost 7, with 11 bases in between. Germline CDR1 reads SGHDN; CDR2 reads FVKESK. CDR3 loop: CASSQTGFGGYTF. CDR3 sequence (DNA): TGTGCCAGCAGCCAAACAGGGTTTGGTGGCTACACCTTC.

The rearrangement joins TRBV6-1 to TRBJ1-5; 7 bases match TRBD1. J lost 6 bases, V lost 6 bases, and 5 bases had no gene match. From germline, CDR1 is MNHNS and CDR2 SASEGT. The CDR3 extends over 13 amino acids. The CDR3: CASSPGQTQPQHF. CDR3 nucleotide sequence: TGTGCCAGCAGCCCGGGACAGACTCAGCCCCAGCATTTT.

J is TRBJ1-1 and V is TRBV29-1; 7 bases fit TRBD1. The J segment lost 4 bases and the V segment lost 7 bases, leaving 9 bases of the junction unmatched. The germline gives CDR1 SQVTM, CDR2 ANQGSEA. CDR3 length equals 13 residues. The CDR3 protein is CSGHRGPGTEAFF. CDR3 coding DNA: TGCAGCGGGCACAGGGGCCCGGGCACTGAAGCTTTCTTT.

J is TRBJ2-6 and V is TRBV5-4; perhaps TRBD1 as D (6 bases). CDR1 is SGHNT and CDR2 is YYREEE in the germline V gene (reference sequence). V was clipped by 0 bases and J by 3 bases, with 10 bases between them. The CDR3 has 16 residues. CDR3 protein: CASSLVAGDGANVLTF. The CDR3 DNA follows: TGTGCCAGCAGCTTGGTGGCAGGGGATGGGGCCAACGTCCTGACTTTC.

The chain uses TRBV3-1 (or the pseudogene TRBV3-2) and TRBJ2-5, with a possible D match to TRBD1 (5 bases). This CDR3 has 13 residues. V was clipped by 3 bases and J by 6 bases, with 11 bases between them. Germline loops: CDR1 LGHDT, CDR2 YNNKEL (reference sequence). The CDR3 DNA reads TGTGCCAGCAGCCAGGCAGGGCGGAAGACCCAGTACTTC. Protein product: CASSQAGRKTQYF.

The chain is built from TRBV19 and TRBJ2-1, with D perhaps being TRBD1 or TRBD2 (6 bases each). V was shortened by 6 bases and J by 4 bases, with 13 bases between the two germline ends. The CDR3 contains 14 residues. Germline assignment: CDR1 LNHDA and CDR2 SQIVND (reference sequence). This CDR3 is CASSGGSPYNEQFF. Here the CDR3 DNA reads TGTGCCAGTAGCGGGGGCTCCCCTTACAATGAGCAGTTCTTC. Supplemented by reference TRBV19 and TRBJ2-1, the full variable domain reads DGGITQSPKYLFRKEGQNVTLSCEQNLNHDAMYWYRQDPGQGLRLIYYSQIVNDFQKGDIAEGYSVSREKKESFPLTVTSAQKNPTAFYLCASSGGSPYNEQFFGPGTRLTVL.

This chain links TRBV3-1 (or the pseudogene TRBV3-2) with TRBJ1-2, with no clear D. Germline loops: CDR1 LGHDT, CDR2 YNNKEL (reference sequence). CDR3 length: 14 amino acids. With 4 bases removed from V and 5 bases from J, the gap between germline ends came to 14 bases. CDR3: CASSPRPLGYGYTF. Written as DNA, the CDR3 is TGTGCCAGCAGCCCCCGCCCCCTGGGGTATGGCTACACCTTC.

The rearrangement joins TRBV29-1 to TRBJ1-1; D is ambiguous. Germline CDR1 reads SQVTM; CDR2 reads ANQGSEA. Trimming cost V 4 bases and J 1 base, with 1 base left between them. The CDR3 is 10 residues long. The DNA for the CDR3 is TGCAGCGTTGCGAACACTGAAGCTTTCTTT. Amino acid sequence: CSVANTEAFF. The full variable domain, completed using reference TRBV29-1 and TRBJ1-1, is SAVISQKPSRDICQRGTSLTIQCQVDSQVTMMFWYRQQPGQSLTLIATANQGSEATYESGFVIDKFPISRPNLTFSTLTVSNMSPEDSSIYLCSVANTEAFFGQGTRLTVV.

As to this clone: Other DNA sequences of this sample code for an identical CDR3. V gene TRBV3-1 (or the pseudogene TRBV3-2) combines with J gene TRBJ1-3, with D possibly matching TRBD1 (5 bases). V lost 1 base to trimming and J lost 0 bases, with 7 bases between them. Looked up from germline, CDR1 is LGHDT and CDR2 is YNNKEL (reference sequence). CDR3 length: 15 residues. The CDR3 reads CASSQGGVSGNTIYF. Here the CDR3 DNA reads TGTGCCAGCAGCCAAGGGGGGGTCTCTGGAAACACCATATATTTT.

The J gene is TRBJ1-2, the V gene TRBV5-4; D gene ambiguous. The CDR3 consists of 13 residues. Germline loops: CDR1 SGHNT, CDR2 YYREEE (reference sequence). V lost 4 bases and J 6 bases, leaving 13 bases between the germline ends. CDR3 region: CASSTTRANGYTF. In DNA form, the CDR3 reads TGTGCCAGCAGCACGACCCGGGCTAATGGCTACACCTTC.

This chain uses TRBV6-5 with TRBJ2-7, with 8 bases identical to TRBD2. Germline CDR1 and CDR2: MNHEY and SVGAGI. V lost 8 bases and J lost 4; bases outside the gene matches: 13. The CDR3 consists of 15 residues. In DNA, the CDR3 is TGTGCCAGCGAGAAGTCGCCGGGGGGGGTTTACGAGCAGTACTTC. Protein: CASEKSPGGVYEQYF.

This chain uses TRBV28 with TRBJ1-3; possible D gene TRBD1, 5 bases. The CDR3 has 14 residues. Germline V lookup: CDR1 MDHEN, CDR2 SYDVKM. V shed 2 bases and J shed 2 bases, with 7 bases lying between them. The CDR3 region has the DNA TGTGCCAGCAGTTTAGGGGGGACTGGAAACACCATATATTTT. Translating gives CASSLGGTGNTIYF.

The J gene is TRBJ2-1, the V gene TRBV24-1, with 12 nucleotides matching TRBD2. Germline V gene sequence: CDR1 KGHDR, CDR2 SFDVKD. CDR3 length: 17 residues. V gave up 1 base and J gave up 7 bases; unmatched junction bases: 7. CDR3 amino acids: CATSDFSSGRVRNEQFF. For the CDR3, the DNA is TGTGCCACCAGTGATTTTTCTAGCGGGAGGGTTCGAAATGAGCAGTTCTTC.

J is TRBJ1-1 and V is TRBV6-4, with a weak D call TRBD1 (5 bases). V was shortened by 5 bases and J by 3 bases, with 19 bases between the two germline ends. CDR1 and CDR2 from the germline V gene are MRHNA and SNTAGT. The CDR3 consists of 16 residues. The CDR3 nucleotides are TGTGCCAGCAGTCCTACCTTAGCAAAGGGGCACACTGAAGCTTTCTTT. This encodes CASSPTLAKGHTEAFF.

The gene calls are TRBV6-4 and TRBJ1-2; tentative D call: TRBD1 (5 bases). V shed 0 bases and J shed 4 bases, with 15 bases lying between them. This CDR3 has 16 amino acids. The germline V gene encodes CDR1 MRHNA and CDR2 SNTAGT. CDR3 protein: CASSDSELGGVYGYTF. The CDR3 region has the DNA TGTGCCAGCAGTGACTCGGAACTGGGGGGGGTCTATGGCTACACCTTC.

This rearrangement joins TRBV7-9 to TRBJ2-7, with 9 bases identical to TRBD1. CDR3 length: 12 residues. CDR1 is SEHNR, CDR2 FQNEAQ, per germline (reference sequence). The V gene end was trimmed by 8 bases and the J gene end by 5 bases; junction bases not matched to a gene: 4. The CDR3 reads CASGTGIHEQYF. In nucleotides, the CDR3 is TGTGCCAGCGGGACAGGGATCCACGAGCAGTACTTC.

J is TRBJ1-1 and V is TRBV5-1; possibly TRBD1 for D (6 bases). The V and J ends lost 0 bases and 2 bases respectively, with 11 bases between them. From germline, CDR1 is SGHRS and CDR2 YFSETQ. The CDR3 runs 15 residues. The DNA for the CDR3 is TGCGCCAGCAGCTTGGTAACGGGGGGCAACACTGAAGCTTTCTTT. The encoded protein is CASSLVTGGNTEAFF.

The chain carries TRBV24-1 and TRBJ2-1; TRBD1 matches 9 bases. This CDR3 comprises 14 residues. CDR1 KGHDR and CDR2 SFDVKD come from the germline V gene. Germline trimming cut 4 bases from V and 6 bases from J; bases unmatched to any gene: 3. The CDR3 loop is CATSEPGQGNEQFF. CDR3 DNA sequence: TGTGCCACCAGTGAACCGGGACAGGGCAATGAGCAGTTCTTC.